This is a list of T cell receptor beta chains from one sample in a study of blood T cells in healthy people across ages. TCRdb used MiXCR to reprocess the 5' RACE reads, holding one entry per CDR3 protein. The sample holds 910,000 or so distinct CDR3 sequences, roughly half seen once. Input material: blood. The receptors originated from a woman aged 55-70 years in good health. CDR3s leave out the opening cysteine and the closing phenylalanine or tryptophan. D genes are given only for firm matches.

v_call: TRBV7-9; d_call: .; cdr3_aa: ASSFVDGGEPQH
v_call: TRBV28; d_call: .; cdr3_aa: ASSPTPTGTDTQY
v_call: TRBV29-1; d_call: TRBD2; cdr3_aa: SVVSAGAVGELF
v_call: TRBV12-3/TRBV12-4; d_call: TRBD1; cdr3_aa: ASSMDRISYEQY
v_call: TRBV7-2; d_call: .; cdr3_aa: ASSLRSTKGQRNTGELF
v_call: TRBV7-2; d_call: .; cdr3_aa: ASRDQDGIGVGYGYT
v_call: TRBV7-9; d_call: TRBD2; cdr3_aa: ASSGSLAGFTDTQY
v_call: TRBV5-1; d_call: TRBD1; cdr3_aa: ASSRDGTERGYT
v_call: TRBV27; d_call: TRBD2; cdr3_aa: ATRGTSGRSEQY
v_call: TRBV12-3/TRBV12-4; d_call: .; cdr3_aa: ASSFLGTDTQY
v_call: TRBV13; d_call: .; cdr3_aa: ASSLMGGPYEQY
v_call: TRBV7-3; d_call: TRBD2; cdr3_aa: ASSSLTSGSKNGYNEQF
v_call: TRBV7-9; d_call: .; cdr3_aa: ASSLVLWETQY
v_call: TRBV6-6; d_call: TRBD1; cdr3_aa: ASSKAGTGEQF
v_call: TRBV20-1; d_call: .; cdr3_aa: SAPGQGGSTQQY
v_call: TRBV7-9; d_call: TRBD1; cdr3_aa: ASSSRQGVYEQY
v_call: TRBV9; d_call: .; cdr3_aa: ASSLRTTGWDEQY